This TCR beta chain was sequenced in a study of T cell repertoires in aging, cancer and after chemotherapy. Overall study: Six age groups, ranging from 30 or younger to 70 or older, included the donors. Healthy donor repertoires were recorded over several months to years and showed clear clonal overlap. Overall study results and limits: In healthy donors, age-related TCR diversity loss mainly reflected lost richness. Median generation probability rose over the chemotherapy interval in each cancer cohort, suggesting rebound thymic output.

Comments on this clonotype: Its specificity is unknown.

Multiplex touch-down PCR with TRB-A/B primers amplified rearranged V-D-J TRB sequences. TCRdb re-derived calls from the multiplex PCR reads in MiXCR, one entry per CDR3 protein. The sample records 9,900 or so distinct CDR3 sequences, approximately 26% being singletons. The junction had 10 bases not matched to a gene; V was cut back by 6 bases and J by 2 bases. Germline CDR1 reads KGHSH; CDR2 reads LQKENI. This CDR3 is 15 amino acids long. Amplification of TCR beta used genomic DNA extracted from peripheral blood. The receptor's source is a human donor in good health. Sequencing input: blood. The V gene is TRBV18, the J gene TRBJ2-7; 7 bases are a match to TRBD1. For the CDR3, the DNA is TGTGCCAGCTCCCCTGGGACAGTCCCTACCTACGAGCAGTACTTC. It yields the protein CASSPGTVPTYEQYF. The full variable domain, rest sourced from reference TRBV18 and TRBJ2-7, is NAGVMQNPRHLVRRRGQEARLRCSPMKGHSHVYWYRQLPEEGLKFMVYLQKENIIDESGMPKERFSAEFPKEGPSILRIQQVVRGDSAAYFCASSPGTVPTYEQYFGPGTRLTVT.